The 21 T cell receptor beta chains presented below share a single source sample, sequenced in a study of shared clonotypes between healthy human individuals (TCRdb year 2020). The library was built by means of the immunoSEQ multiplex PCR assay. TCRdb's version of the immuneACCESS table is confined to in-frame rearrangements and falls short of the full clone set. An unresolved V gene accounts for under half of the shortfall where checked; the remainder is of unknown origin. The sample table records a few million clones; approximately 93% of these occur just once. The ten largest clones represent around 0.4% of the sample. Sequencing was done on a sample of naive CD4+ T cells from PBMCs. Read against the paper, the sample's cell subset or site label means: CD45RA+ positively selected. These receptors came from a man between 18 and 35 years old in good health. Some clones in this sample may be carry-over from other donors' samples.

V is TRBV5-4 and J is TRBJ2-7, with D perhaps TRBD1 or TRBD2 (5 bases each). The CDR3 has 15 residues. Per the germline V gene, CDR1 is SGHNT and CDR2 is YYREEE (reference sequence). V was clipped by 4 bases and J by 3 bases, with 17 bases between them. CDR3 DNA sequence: TGTGCCAGCAGCCCTCGGGGCCTGGCCGGCTACGAGCAGTACTTC. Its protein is CASSPRGLAGYEQYF.

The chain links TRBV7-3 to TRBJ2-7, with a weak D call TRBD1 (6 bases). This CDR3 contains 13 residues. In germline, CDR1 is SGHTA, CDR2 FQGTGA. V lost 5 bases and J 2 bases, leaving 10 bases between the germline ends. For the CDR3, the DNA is TGTGCCAGCAGCCGGGGACAAGCCTACGAGCAGTACTTC. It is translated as CASSRGQAYEQYF. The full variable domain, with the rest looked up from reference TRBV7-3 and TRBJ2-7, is GAGVSQTPSNKVTEKGKYVELRCDPISGHTALYWYRQSLGQGPEFLIYFQGTGAADDSGLPNDRFFAVRPEGSVSTLKIQRTERGDSAVYLCASSRGQAYEQYFGPGTRLTVT.

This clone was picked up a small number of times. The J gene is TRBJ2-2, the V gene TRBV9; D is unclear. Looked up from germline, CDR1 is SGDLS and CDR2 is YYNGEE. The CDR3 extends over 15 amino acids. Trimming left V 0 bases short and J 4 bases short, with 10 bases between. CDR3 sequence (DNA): TGTGCCAGCAGCGTAGTGGGAAAGGGCACCGGGGAGCTGTTTTTT. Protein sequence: CASSVVGKGTGELFF. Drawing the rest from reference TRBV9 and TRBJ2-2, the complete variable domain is DSGVTQTPKHLITATGQRVTLRCSPRSGDLSVYWYQQSLDQGLQFLIQYYNGEERAKGNILERFSAQQFPDLHSELNLSSLELGDSALYFCASSVVGKGTGELFFGEGSRLTVL.

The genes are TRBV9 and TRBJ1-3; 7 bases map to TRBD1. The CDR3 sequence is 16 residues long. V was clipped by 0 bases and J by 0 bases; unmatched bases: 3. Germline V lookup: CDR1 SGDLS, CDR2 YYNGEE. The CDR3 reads CASSVAGTDSGNTIYF. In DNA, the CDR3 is TGTGCCAGCAGCGTAGCTGGGACAGACTCTGGAAACACCATATATTTT.

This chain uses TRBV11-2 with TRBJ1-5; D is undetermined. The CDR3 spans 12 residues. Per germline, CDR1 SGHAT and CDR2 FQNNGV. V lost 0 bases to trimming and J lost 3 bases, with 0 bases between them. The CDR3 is CASSLDNQPQHF. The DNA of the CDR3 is TGTGCCAGCAGCTTAGACAATCAGCCCCAGCATTTT.

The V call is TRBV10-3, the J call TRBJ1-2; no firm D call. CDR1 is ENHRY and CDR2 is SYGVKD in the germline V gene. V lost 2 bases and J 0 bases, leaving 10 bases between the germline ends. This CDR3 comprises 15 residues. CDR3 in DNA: TGTGCCATCAGTGAGGTTAGGACTGCTAACTATGGCTACACCTTC. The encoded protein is CAISEVRTANYGYTF.

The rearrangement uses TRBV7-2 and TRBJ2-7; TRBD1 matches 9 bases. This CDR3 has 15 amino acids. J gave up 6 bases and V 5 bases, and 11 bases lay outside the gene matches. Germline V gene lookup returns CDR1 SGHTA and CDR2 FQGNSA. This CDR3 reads CASSPQGASVGEQYF. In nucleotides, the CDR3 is TGTGCCAGCAGCCCACAGGGGGCGAGTGTCGGCGAGCAGTACTTC.

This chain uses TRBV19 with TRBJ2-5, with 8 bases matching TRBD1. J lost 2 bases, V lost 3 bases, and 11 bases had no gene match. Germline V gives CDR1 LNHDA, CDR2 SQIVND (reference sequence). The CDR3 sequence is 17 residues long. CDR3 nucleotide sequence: TGTGCCAGTAGTATTAGGGGGGACAGGTTGATACAAGAGACCCAGTACTTC. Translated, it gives CASSIRGDRLIQETQYF.

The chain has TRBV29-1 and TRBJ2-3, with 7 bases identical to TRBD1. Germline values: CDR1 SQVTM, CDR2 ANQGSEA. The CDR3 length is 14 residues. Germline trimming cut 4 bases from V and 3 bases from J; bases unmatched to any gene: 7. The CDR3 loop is CSVVLGQRTDTQYF. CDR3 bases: TGCAGCGTTGTATTGGGACAGCGAACAGATACGCAGTATTTT.

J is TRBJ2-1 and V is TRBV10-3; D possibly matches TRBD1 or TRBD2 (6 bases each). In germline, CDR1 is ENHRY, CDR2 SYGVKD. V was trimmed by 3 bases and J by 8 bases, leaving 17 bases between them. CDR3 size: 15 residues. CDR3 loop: CAISDSWGAGDEQFF. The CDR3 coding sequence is TGTGCCATCAGTGATAGCTGGGGGGCTGGCGATGAGCAGTTCTTC.

CDR3 DNA: TGCGCCAGCCGACTAAGACTAGCGGGCTACAATGAGCAGTTCTTC. Its protein is CASRLRLAGYNEQFF. The rearrangement links TRBV5-1 to TRBJ2-1; 10 bases are shared with TRBD2. V gave up 7 bases and J gave up 3 bases; unmatched junction bases: 7. The CDR3 sequence is 15 residues long. The V gene's germline CDR1 is SGHRS and CDR2 YFSETQ. The entire variable domain, with the rest obtained from reference TRBV5-1 and TRBJ2-1, is as follows: KAGVTQTPRYLIKTRGQQVTLSCSPISGHRSVSWYQQTPGQGLQFLFEYFSETQRNKGNFPGRFSGRQFSNSRSEMNVSTLELGDSALYLCASRLRLAGYNEQFFGPGTRLTVL.

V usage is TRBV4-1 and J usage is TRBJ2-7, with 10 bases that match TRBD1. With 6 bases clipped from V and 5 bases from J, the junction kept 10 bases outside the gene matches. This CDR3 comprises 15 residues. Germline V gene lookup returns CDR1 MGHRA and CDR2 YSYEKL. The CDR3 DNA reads TGCGCCAGCAGTCCATTCCGGGACAGGGGCGACGAGCAGTACTTC. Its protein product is CASSPFRDRGDEQYF.

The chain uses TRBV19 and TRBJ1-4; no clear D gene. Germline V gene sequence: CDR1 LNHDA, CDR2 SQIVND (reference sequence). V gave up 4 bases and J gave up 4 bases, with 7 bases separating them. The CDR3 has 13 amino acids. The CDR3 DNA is TGTGCCAGTAGTAATCGGGTTAATGAAAAACTGTTTTTT. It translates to CASSNRVNEKLFF.

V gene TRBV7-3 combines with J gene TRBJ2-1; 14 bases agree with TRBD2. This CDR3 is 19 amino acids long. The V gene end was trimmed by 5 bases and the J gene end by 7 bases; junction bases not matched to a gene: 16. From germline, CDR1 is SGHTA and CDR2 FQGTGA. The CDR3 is CASSQTVGTSGRLANEQFF. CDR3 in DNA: TGTGCCAGCAGCCAGACTGTCGGGACTAGCGGGAGATTGGCTAATGAGCAGTTCTTC.

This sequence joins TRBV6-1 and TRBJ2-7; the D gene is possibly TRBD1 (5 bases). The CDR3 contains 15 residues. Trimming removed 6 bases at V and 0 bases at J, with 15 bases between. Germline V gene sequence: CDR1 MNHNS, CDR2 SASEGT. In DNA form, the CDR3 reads TGTGCCAGCAGGCGATCCCAGACAGACTCCTACGAGCAGTACTTC. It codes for CASRRSQTDSYEQYF.

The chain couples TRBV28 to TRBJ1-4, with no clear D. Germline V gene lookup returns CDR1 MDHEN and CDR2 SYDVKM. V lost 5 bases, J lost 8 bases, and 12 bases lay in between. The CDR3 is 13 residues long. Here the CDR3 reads CASSPSLREKLFF. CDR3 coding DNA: TGTGCCAGCAGTCCCTCTCTGAGAGAAAAACTGTTTTTT.

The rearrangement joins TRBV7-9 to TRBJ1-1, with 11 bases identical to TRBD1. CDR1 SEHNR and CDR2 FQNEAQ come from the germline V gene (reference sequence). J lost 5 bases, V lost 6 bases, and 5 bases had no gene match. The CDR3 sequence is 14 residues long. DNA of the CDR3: TGTGCCAGCAGGGGTGGACAGGGGGCGACTGAAGCTTTCTTT. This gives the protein CASRGGQGATEAFF.

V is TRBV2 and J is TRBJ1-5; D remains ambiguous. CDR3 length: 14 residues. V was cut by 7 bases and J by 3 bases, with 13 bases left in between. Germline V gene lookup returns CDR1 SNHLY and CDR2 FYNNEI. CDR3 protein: CASKEGRNNQPQHF. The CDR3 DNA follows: TGTGCCAGCAAAGAAGGACGGAACAATCAGCCCCAGCATTTT.

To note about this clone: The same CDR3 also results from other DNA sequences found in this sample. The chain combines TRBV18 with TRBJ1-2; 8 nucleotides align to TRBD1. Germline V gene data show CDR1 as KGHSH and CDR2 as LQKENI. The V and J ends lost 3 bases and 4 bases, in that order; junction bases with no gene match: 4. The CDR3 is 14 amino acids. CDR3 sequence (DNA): TGTGCCAGCTCACCGGACAGGGTGGGCTATGGCTACACCTTC. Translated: CASSPDRVGYGYTF.

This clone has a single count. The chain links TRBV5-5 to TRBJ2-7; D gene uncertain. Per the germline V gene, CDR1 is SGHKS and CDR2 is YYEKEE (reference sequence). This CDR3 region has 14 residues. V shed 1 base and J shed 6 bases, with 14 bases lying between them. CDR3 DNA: TGTGCCAGCAGCTTGTACGCCAGGACGGTCGAGCAGTACTTC. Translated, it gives CASSLYARTVEQYF.

CDR3 sequence: CASSTLTGGYTEAFF. The CDR3 DNA is TGTGCCAGCTCAACTCTGACAGGGGGATACACTGAAGCTTTCTTT. V gene TRBV18 combines with J gene TRBJ1-1, with TRBD1 identical over 9 bases. Germline CDR1 KGHSH, CDR2 LQKENI. CDR3 length: 15 residues. V lost 5 bases, J lost 3 bases, and 7 bases stayed unmatched.